This is a list of T cell receptor beta chains from one sample in a study of immune characteristics of hereditary and idiopathic chronic pancreatitis. The assay was immunoSEQ multiplex PCR, and TCRdb's table has in-frame clones only and misses some. This table has about 2,000 clones, roughly 80% appearing once. Sample: pancreas tissue with idiopathic chronic pancreatitis. The receptors were sampled from a human donor with chronic pancreatitis. The CDR3 runs from the conserved cysteine through the conserved F or W. D genes are given only for firm matches.

cdr3_length	v_call	d_call	j_call	cdr3_nt	cdr3_aa
17	TRBV6-1	.	TRBJ1-5	TGTGCCAGCAGCGAATCATGGGGTACCGCTGGGAATCAGCCCCAGCATTTT	CASSESWGTAGNQPQHF
15	TRBV4-3	.	TRBJ2-1	TGCGCCAGCAGCCAAGAAGTCCACAGCTACAATGAGCAGTTCTTC	CASSQEVHSYNEQFF
15	TRBV5-1	.	TRBJ2-3	TGCGCCAGCAGCCCCCTCTGGCCGGATACAGGGACGCAGTATTTT	CASSPLWPDTGTQYF
16	TRBV18	TRBD1	TRBJ1-2	TGTGCCAGCTCACCACGGACAGGACTCGATAACTATGGCTACACCTTC	CASSPRTGLDNYGYTF
13	TRBV19	.	TRBJ2-5	TGTGCCAGTAGTATCACCATACAAGAGACCCAGTACTTC	CASSITIQETQYF
14	TRBV9	.	TRBJ2-7	TGTGCCAGCAGCCCTTCCGGGACAACCTACGAGCAGTACTTC	CASSPSGTTYEQYF
14	TRBV7-8	.	TRBJ2-7	TGTGCCAGCAGCTTAGATTTCGGGCACGACGAGCAGTACTTC	CASSLDFGHDEQYF
15	TRBV10-3	.	TRBJ1-1	TGTGCCATCAGTGAAGTTGGGTCCGGGGACACTGAAGCTTTCTTT	CAISEVGSGDTEAFF
17	TRBV7-2	.	TRBJ1-2	TGTGCCAGCAGCTTAGGTTTGGCAGGGGTGGGTAACTATGGCTACACCTTC	CASSLGLAGVGNYGYTF
14	TRBV7-9	.	TRBJ2-3	TGTGCCAGCAGCTTACTACAGGGTACAGATACGCAGTATTTT	CASSLLQGTDTQYF
13	TRBV27	TRBD1	TRBJ2-7	TGTGCCAGCAGCCACAGGGGTTCCTACGAGCAGTACTTC	CASSHRGSYEQYF
14	TRBV18	TRBD1	TRBJ1-6	TGTGCCAGCTCACGGACAGGGGGGGATTCACCCCTCCACTTT	CASSRTGGDSPLHF
15	TRBV14	.	TRBJ1-1	TGTGCCAGCAGCCCAGGATCAGACGGATGGACTGAAGCTTTCTTT	CASSPGSDGWTEAFF
13	TRBV6-4	.	TRBJ2-5	TGTGCCAGCAGTGACGATGAGGGAGAGACCCAGTACTTC	CASSDDEGETQYF
17	TRBV5-4	.	TRBJ2-5	TGTGCCAGCAGCTTGGATGTAGGGACGAATCTCCAAGAGACCCAGTACTTC	CASSLDVGTNLQETQYF